The 20 T cell receptor beta chains listed next were all sequenced from one sample in a study of beta chain features in type 1 diabetes (dated by TCRdb to the late 2010s). Paper-wide results and their limitations: A moderate but significant shortening of TCRB CDR3 length was observed in type 1 diabetes patients in all four CD4+ subsets.

Their cognate antigens are unknown. Library generation was performed with the immunoSEQ multiplex PCR assay. All of the isolated RNA was reverse transcribed with the High Capacity cDNA Reverse Transcription Kit, so expressed TCRB transcripts were sequenced. Drawn from immuneACCESS, this table holds only the in-frame rearrangements with V and J called that TCRdb kept. Clones are partly lost; checked studies trace under half to an unresolved V gene and leave the rest unexplained. The sample data list hundreds of thousands of clones, and about an eighth of these were observed just once. Roughly 0.022% of the sample goes to the ten largest clones. The source material was naive CD4+ T cells from blood. The intended sense of this specimen's cell subset or site label: true naive CD4+ T cells. The receptor source for this set is a man between 18 and 29 years old with type 1 diabetes.

This clone was picked up a small number of times. This chain connects TRBV23-1 to TRBJ1-5; the D gene is possibly TRBD1 (5 bases). TRBV23-1 is placed among ORFs of uncertain function. The CDR3 has 19 amino acids. V was clipped by 7 bases and J by 3 bases, with 28 bases between them. The CDR3 coding sequence is TGCGCCAGCACCCAATCCCTTGGAAAGGGGATTACGGTCAATCAGCCCCAGCATTTT. Protein: CASTQSLGKGITVNQPQHF.

This clone showed up just a few times. The V and J genes are TRBV6-1 and TRBJ2-1; D tentatively fits TRBD1 or TRBD2 (5 bases each). Germline loops: CDR1 MNHNS, CDR2 SASEGT. The CDR3 is 16 residues long. Trimming shortened V by 2 bases and J by 8 bases, and 19 bases separated the two germline ends. DNA for the CDR3: TGTGCCAGCAGTGAATCACCGAGGGGCGCGATTGATGAGCAGTTCTTC. Encoded protein: CASSESPRGAIDEQFF.

This clone was observed a single time. V is TRBV7-9 and J is TRBJ1-2; D perhaps matches TRBD1 (5 bases). The V and J ends lost 1 base and 9 bases respectively, with 21 bases between them. Germline V gene data show CDR1 as SEHNR and CDR2 as FQNEAQ (reference sequence). The CDR3 consists of 16 residues. DNA of the CDR3: TGTGCCAGCAGCTTAGGGACAAGGATTGGACGTGATAGCTACACCTTC. Amino acids: CASSLGTRIGRDSYTF.

This clone was seen a few times. The rearrangement links TRBV6-1 to TRBJ2-7; 7 bases are a match to TRBD1. The length of the CDR3 is 15 residues. J gave up 0 bases and V 5 bases, and 7 bases lay outside the gene matches. Germline CDR1 MNHNS, CDR2 SASEGT. The CDR3 protein is CASSRDRDYSYEQYF. The CDR3 DNA follows: TGTGCCAGCAGTCGAGACAGGGATTACTCCTACGAGCAGTACTTC.

This sequence joins TRBV11-2 and TRBJ2-7; weak D call: TRBD2 (5 bases). CDR1 and CDR2 (germline): SGHAT, FQNNGV. This CDR3 is 16 amino acids long. V was cut by 3 bases and J by 7 bases, with 22 bases left in between. The CDR3 DNA reads TGTGCCAGCAGCTTGAGGACGAGCGGCTCTTTTGTGGAGCAGTACTTC. Translated, it gives CASSLRTSGSFVEQYF. Using reference TRBV11-2 and TRBJ2-7 for the parts outside the CDR3, the full variable domain is EAGVAQSPRYKIIEKRQSVAFWCNPISGHATLYWYQQILGQGPKLLIQFQNNGVVDDSQLPKDRFSAERLKGVDSTLKIQPAKLEDSAVYLCASSLRTSGSFVEQYFGPGTRLTVT.

The rearrangement joins TRBV28 to TRBJ2-2; D gene uncertain. The CDR3 extends over 12 amino acids. Between the trimmed V and J ends, which lost 6 bases and 2 bases, there was a span of 4 bases. The germline gives CDR1 MDHEN, CDR2 SYDVKM. CDR3 region: CASSSNTGELFF. As DNA, the CDR3 is TGTGCCAGCAGCTCCAACACCGGGGAGCTGTTTTTT.

CDR3 nucleotides: TGCAGTGCCCCTTCCACTGAAGCTTTCTTT. Amino acids: CSAPSTEAFF. The chain recombines TRBV20-1 with TRBJ1-1; D is undetermined. Trimming removed 6 bases from V and 4 bases from J, with 6 bases in between. The germline gives CDR1 DFQATT, CDR2 SNEGSKA (reference sequence). CDR3 length: 10 residues.

This clone was observed a handful of times. This chain links TRBV2 with TRBJ2-7, with 8 bases that match TRBD2. This CDR3 is built from 13 residues. The germline CDR1 and CDR2 sequences are SNHLY and FYNNEI. Trimming cost V 8 bases and J 0 bases; bases outside gene matches: 3. The CDR3 is CASVAGSSYEQYF. The CDR3 region has the DNA TGTGCCAGCGTAGCGGGGAGCTCCTACGAGCAGTACTTC.

The chain uses TRBV2 and TRBJ2-1, with TRBD1 matching 7 bases. Trimming cost V 3 bases and J 6 bases; bases outside gene matches: 8. Germline CDR1 and CDR2: SNHLY and FYNNEI. This CDR3 spans 15 amino acids. The CDR3 here is CASSEVSTGINEQFF. For the CDR3, the DNA is TGTGCCAGCAGTGAGGTTTCGACAGGGATCAATGAGCAGTTCTTC.

This clone was observed a handful of times. The rearrangement links TRBV7-9 to TRBJ2-7; TRBD1 is a possible D gene (6 bases). The V end lost 5 bases, the J end lost 0 bases, and 8 bases lay between the germline ends. The CDR3 runs to 13 residues. Germline loops: CDR1 SEHNR, CDR2 FQNEAQ (reference sequence). The CDR3 loop is CASSQGSSYEQYF. CDR3 DNA: TGTGCCAGCAGCCAGGGGTCCTCCTACGAGCAGTACTTC.

This clone was counted between two and nine times. The J gene is TRBJ2-1, the V gene TRBV4-1, with TRBD1 matching over 11 bases. The germline V gene has CDR1 MGHRA and CDR2 YSYEKL. There are 18 residues in the CDR3. Germline trimming cut 0 bases from V and 7 bases from J; bases unmatched to any gene: 11. This CDR3 reads CASSQDLSEDRGRNEQFF. The DNA for the CDR3 is TGCGCCAGCAGCCAAGATCTTTCCGAGGACAGGGGGCGAAATGAGCAGTTCTTC.

J is TRBJ2-5 and V is TRBV30; D possibly corresponds to TRBD1 (5 bases). The CDR3 covers 12 residues. Germline CDR1 is GTSNPN and CDR2 is SVGIG (reference sequence). V was trimmed by 2 bases and J by 7 bases, leaving 11 bases between them. The CDR3: CAWSSGIGTQYF. CDR3 bases: TGTGCCTGGAGTTCAGGGATTGGGACCCAGTACTTC.

This clone has more than one count but fewer than ten. The chain employs TRBV1 and TRBJ2-4; the table calls TRBD2, which could not be checked here. TRBV1 is a pseudogene segment. This CDR3 spans 16 amino acids. CDR3 DNA sequence: TGCACCAGCAGCCAAGATATGCCCACGGGCAAAAACATTCAGTACTTC. Its translation: CTSSQDMPTGKNIQYF.

Turning to this clone: Other DNA variants within this sample encode the same CDR3. CDR3 sequence reads: CASSSTGGEQYF. For the CDR3, the DNA is TGCGCCAGCAGCTCTACAGGGGGCGAGCAGTACTTC. The chain recombines TRBV5-1 with TRBJ2-7; 8 nucleotides match TRBD1. Trimming took 3 bases from V and 6 from J; bases not matched to a gene: 2. This CDR3 comprises 12 residues. Germline assignment: CDR1 SGHRS and CDR2 YFSETQ.

There are a few counts of this clone. The rearrangement joins TRBV7-3 to TRBJ2-1, with 10 bases that match TRBD2. The CDR3 extends over 19 amino acids. Germline V gives CDR1 SGHTA, CDR2 FQGTGA. V lost 5 bases, J lost 0 bases, and 13 bases stayed unmatched. CDR3 loop: CASSPSPSGGLSSYNEQFF. The CDR3 DNA follows: TGTGCCAGCAGCCCCTCCCCTAGCGGGGGCCTGAGCTCCTACAATGAGCAGTTCTTC.

The chain has TRBV10-3 and TRBJ2-3; maybe TRBD1 (6 bases). The germline gives CDR1 ENHRY, CDR2 SYGVKD. V was clipped by 6 bases and J by 2 bases, with 15 bases between them. CDR3 length: 15 residues. This CDR3 is CAISGQSTDTDTQYF. CDR3 DNA sequence: TGTGCCATCAGCGGACAGAGTACGGACACAGATACGCAGTATTTT.

V is TRBV7-9 and J is TRBJ1-1, with 8 bases that match TRBD1. Germline V gives CDR1 SEHNR, CDR2 FQNEAQ (reference sequence). V lost 3 bases to trimming and J lost 3 bases; unmatched junction nucleotides: 3. The CDR3 contains 14 residues. CDR3 sequence: CASSLMTGDTEAFF. The CDR3 DNA reads TGTGCCAGCAGCTTGATGACAGGGGACACTGAAGCTTTCTTT.

This clone was counted between two and nine times. This chain uses TRBV13 with TRBJ1-6; D may be TRBD1 (5 bases). In germline, CDR1 is PRHDT, CDR2 FYEKMQ (reference sequence). This CDR3 has 17 amino acids. The V end lost 4 bases, the J end lost 0 bases, and 13 bases lay between the germline ends. The CDR3 DNA follows: TGTGCCAGCAGCTCCCGACAGTCGGGCTCCTATAATTCACCCCTCCACTTT. This gives the protein CASSSRQSGSYNSPLHF.

V gene TRBV6-1 combines with J gene TRBJ1-5, with 8 bases matching TRBD1. The V segment lost 6 bases and the J segment 7 bases; nucleotides outside the gene matches: 11. The CDR3 is 15 amino acids. CDR1 is MNHNS, CDR2 SASEGT, per germline. The CDR3 DNA follows: TGTGCCAGCAGGAGTGGACAGGGCGTGGGCCAGCCCCAGCATTTT. This codes for CASRSGQGVGQPQHF.

V is TRBV6-6 and J is TRBJ2-7; TRBD1 is a possible D gene (6 bases). The germline V gene encodes CDR1 MNHNY and CDR2 SVGAGI (reference sequence). Trimming stripped 3 bases from V and 7 bases from J, with 16 bases between. This CDR3 comprises 14 residues. The CDR3 DNA is TGTGCCAGCAGTTATAGACAGGCTCCCTGGGAGCAGTACTTC. This codes for CASSYRQAPWEQYF.